A single sample gave rise to the 15 T cell receptor beta chains below, sequenced in a study of blood T cell repertoires in COVID-19 (TCRdb year 2020). Library prep was done by the immunoSEQ multiplex PCR assay. The table was pulled from immuneACCESS by TCRdb, which kept in-frame rearrangements only. Such tables lose some clones; where checked, under half of the loss comes from unresolved V genes, and the rest has no known cause. For this sample there are 88,000 or so clones; less than 90% appear just once. About 4% of the sample is in the top ten clones. Material: peripheral blood. These receptors all stem from a man between 60 and 70 years old with acute or convalescent COVID-19.

The CDR3 sequence is CASRPPPQTTNYGYTF. The CDR3 region has the DNA TGTGCCAGCAGACCACCGCCCCAAACTACGAACTATGGCTACACCTTC. The chain combines TRBV7-9 with TRBJ1-2, with D uncertain. Germline V gene sequence: CDR1 SEHNR, CDR2 FQNEAQ (reference sequence). This CDR3 comprises 16 residues. Deletions cut 6 bases from V and 2 bases from J, with 19 bases between.

The J gene is TRBJ2-3, the V gene TRBV5-4; D uncertain. The length of the CDR3 is 13 residues. V lost 5 bases to trimming and J lost 1 base, with 8 bases between them. Germline V CDR1 and CDR2: SGHNT, YYREEE (reference sequence). The CDR3 here is CASSRLGTDTQYF. CDR3 sequence (DNA): TGTGCCAGCAGTCGACTCGGCACAGATACGCAGTATTTT.

This clone was picked up a small number of times. The gene calls are TRBV19 and TRBJ2-1; D not resolved. CDR3 length equals 16 residues. Between the trimmed V and J ends, which lost 3 bases and 5 bases, there was a span of 17 bases. CDR1 is LNHDA, CDR2 SQIVND, per germline (reference sequence). CDR3 protein: CASSISRGVQHNEQFF. Written as DNA, the CDR3 is TGTGCCAGTAGTATCAGTCGCGGCGTCCAGCACAATGAGCAGTTCTTC.

This chain connects TRBV29-1 to TRBJ2-1; weak D call: TRBD1 (6 bases). Germline loops: CDR1 SQVTM, CDR2 ANQGSEA. The CDR3 consists of 11 residues. Deletions cut 7 bases from V and 4 bases from J, with 8 bases between. The CDR3, as DNA: TGCAGCGGGACAGATTACAATGAGCAGTTCTTC. Translation: CSGTDYNEQFF.

This chain joins TRBV19 and TRBJ2-3, with D uncertain. Trimming took off 1 base at V and 2 bases at J, with 10 bases between the two ends. Germline V CDR1 and CDR2: LNHDA, SQIVND (reference sequence). This CDR3 region has 15 residues. In DNA form, the CDR3 reads TGTGCCAGTAGTATAGTAAGAGGTTCCACAGATACGCAGTATTTT. Translating gives CASSIVRGSTDTQYF. Using reference TRBV19 and TRBJ2-3 for the parts outside the CDR3, the full variable domain is DGGITQSPKYLFRKEGQNVTLSCEQNLNHDAMYWYRQDPGQGLRLIYYSQIVNDFQKGDIAEGYSVSREKKESFPLTVTSAQKNPTAFYLCASSIVRGSTDTQYFGPGTRLTVL.

The rearrangement joins TRBV5-1 to TRBJ2-5, with D possibly TRBD2 on 7 matching bases. The CDR3 covers 14 residues. CDR1 and CDR2 from the germline V gene are SGHRS and YFSETQ. V gave up 4 bases and J gave up 1 base, with 11 bases separating them. The CDR3 spells CASSEGGGQETQYF. The CDR3 DNA follows: TGCGCCAGCAGCGAGGGAGGGGGCCAAGAGACCCAGTACTTC. The variable domain in full, with the rest retrieved from reference TRBV5-1 and TRBJ2-5, is KAGVTQTPRYLIKTRGQQVTLSCSPISGHRSVSWYQQTPGQGLQFLFEYFSETQRNKGNFPGRFSGRQFSNSRSEMNVSTLELGDSALYLCASSEGGGQETQYFGPGTRLLVL.

The rearrangement links TRBV19 to TRBJ1-1; D remains ambiguous. The V end lost 7 bases, the J end lost 0 bases, and 12 bases lay between the germline ends. The CDR3 contains 14 residues. The germline V gene has CDR1 LNHDA and CDR2 SQIVND (reference sequence). CDR3 region: CASTVNPMNTEAFF. The CDR3 region has the DNA TGTGCCAGTACAGTTAACCCCATGAACACTGAAGCTTTCTTT.

The chain recombines TRBV7-3 with TRBJ2-3; 9 bases map to TRBD1. CDR3 length equals 15 residues. Germline values: CDR1 SGHTA, CDR2 FQGTGA. Germline trimming cut 4 bases from V and 5 bases from J; bases unmatched to any gene: 7. The CDR3 DNA sequence: TGTGCCAGCAGCTCACCGGGACAGGGAGGAGATACGCAGTATTTT. It translates to CASSSPGQGGDTQYF.

The chain combines TRBV6-2 or TRBV6-3 with TRBJ2-5; 7 nucleotides line up with TRBD2. V gave up 4 bases and J gave up 4 bases; unmatched junction bases: 6. The CDR3 contains 14 residues. The germline gives CDR1 MNHEY, CDR2 SVGEGT. CDR3 nucleotide sequence: TGTGCCAGCAGTTTAGGGACTACGGGAGAGACCCAGTACTTC. This sequence encodes CASSLGTTGETQYF.

The CDR3 loop reads CASSFSAGQGRNEQFF. The CDR3 coding sequence is TGTGCCAGCAGCTTTTCAGCCGGACAGGGAAGAAATGAGCAGTTCTTC. V is TRBV7-3 and J is TRBJ2-1; 8 nucleotides align to TRBD1. Per the germline V gene, CDR1 is SGHTA and CDR2 is FQGTGA. The CDR3 contains 16 residues. The V and J ends lost 3 bases and 7 bases, in that order; junction bases with no gene match: 11. The complete variable domain, with remaining parts taken from reference TRBV7-3 and TRBJ2-1, reads GAGVSQTPSNKVTEKGKYVELRCDPISGHTALYWYRQSLGQGPEFLIYFQGTGAADDSGLPNDRFFAVRPEGSVSTLKIQRTERGDSAVYLCASSFSAGQGRNEQFFGPGTRLTVL.

CDR3 protein: CASSITGNQPQHF. CDR3 nucleotides: TGCGCCAGCAGTATTACAGGGAATCAGCCCCAGCATTTT. The chain joins TRBV5-1 to TRBJ1-5; D might be TRBD1 (6 bases). V lost 5 bases to trimming and J lost 4 bases, with 10 bases between them. Germline V lookup: CDR1 SGHRS, CDR2 YFSETQ. The CDR3 covers 13 residues.

The chain uses TRBV7-9 and TRBJ2-7; perhaps TRBD1 as D (6 bases). The length of the CDR3 is 15 residues. Trimming removed 3 bases from V and 3 bases from J, with 15 bases in between. Germline lookup yields CDR1 SEHNR and CDR2 FQNEAQ (reference sequence). The CDR3 loop reads CASSFLGQINYEQYF. The CDR3 nucleotides are TGTGCCAGCAGCTTCCTAGGACAGATAAACTACGAGCAGTACTTC.

By share, this clone ranks as medium-sized. J is TRBJ1-6 and V is TRBV9; perhaps TRBD1 as D (5 bases). The CDR3 covers 18 residues. CDR1 and CDR2 (germline): SGDLS, YYNGEE. Between the trimmed V and J ends, which lost 3 bases and 0 bases, there was a span of 16 bases. CDR3 in DNA: TGTGCCAGCAGCGCGGGGCCAGGCGGGAGCTCCTATAATTCACCCCTCCACTTT. Its translation is CASSAGPGGSSYNSPLHF.

The V and J genes are TRBV7-8 and TRBJ2-7; D is possibly TRBD2 (5 bases). Germline loops: CDR1 SGHVS, CDR2 FQNEAQ. This CDR3 is 14 amino acids long. V was shortened by 4 bases and J by 7 bases, with 17 bases between the two germline ends. CDR3 in DNA: TGTGCCAGCAGCTCTTCTTACGGTGGAGGAGAGCAGTACTTC. It specifies CASSSSYGGGEQYF.

This chain connects TRBV5-1 to TRBJ2-1; perhaps TRBD2 as D (5 bases). The V gene's germline CDR1 is SGHRS and CDR2 YFSETQ. There are 15 residues in the CDR3. The ends were cut back, 4 bases at V and 0 bases at J, with 11 bases in the middle. The CDR3 reads CASSPSGNSYNEQFF. The CDR3 DNA is TGCGCCAGCAGCCCCTCGGGAAACTCCTACAATGAGCAGTTCTTC.